The clone carrying this TCR beta chain showed up just a few times. The antigen is not known. These data come from a study of T-cell memory formation after mild COVID-19. At the level of the study: TCR clusters were largely donor specific.

TCRdb recomputed calls from the 5' RACE reads with MiXCR, one row per CDR3 protein. The repertoire consists of under 550,000 distinct CDR3 sequences, with 18% occurring once and the leading ten covering 20% to 25%. Study-wide results and caveats: A subset of responding clones appeared in pre-infection memory, suggesting cross-reactive memory joined. Whether day 37 second-wave clones are SARS-CoV-2-specific was not confirmed. There was a balanced CD4/CD8 profile in clones contracting day 15 to 85, and later expanders leaned CD4+.

The TCR was taken from a man aged 18 to 30 who had mild COVID-19 (a few samples of this study predate the infection). Cell type and time point are not known. Sequenced material: PBMCs or a T cell subset sorted from them (not recorded which).

This CDR3 reads CASSLGFGTSPLHF. CDR3 nucleotide sequence: TGTGCCAGCAGCTTAGGTTTCGGTACGTCACCCCTCCACTTT. V usage is TRBV11-2 and J usage is TRBJ1-6, with D unclear. Trimming shortened V by 1 base and J by 10 bases, and 11 bases separated the two germline ends. Germline CDR1 is SGHAT and CDR2 is FQNNGV. CDR3 length: 14 amino acids.